The entry below gives a single T cell receptor (beta chain) sequence along with its context. Its antigen is unknown. Per-base quality was not reported, and no clone a single base away is much larger than it. This entry is derived from a study of Ad26.COV2.S vaccination and SARS-CoV-2 variants (dated by TCRdb to the early 2020s). For the study in its entirety: Vaccine-arm donors were drawn from COV1001, a multicentre, randomized, double-blind, placebo-controlled phase I-IIa trial of Ad26.COV2.S in healthy adults. Dosing of Ad26.COV2.S was intramuscular, at either 5x10^10 or 1x10^11 viral particles, delivered as one shot or as two shots spaced 56 days apart. TCRbeta repertoire sequencing served as the tool for gauging how specific and how broad the SARS-CoV-2-reactive T cell receptors were following Ad26.COV2.S vaccination. A total of 32 samples were included in the TCR-sequenced set, comprising around 20 Ad26.COV2.S vaccine recipients, 5 placebo recipients and 8 SARS-CoV-2 convalescent individuals. Trial participants were randomized into five groups of five, in which low-dose or high-dose Ad26.COV2.S was given once or twice, or placebo was given on both occasions. Blinding of investigators to trial group allocation was maintained during experiments and outcome assessment. The paper as a whole reports these results and caveats: The authors noted that total T cell responses may have been underestimated by the TCR breadth and depth analyses. Vaccine and placebo recipients had comparable non-spike TCR breadth, which fits with the vaccine containing only spike. After vaccination, spike-specific CD8+ and CD4+ T cell responses were reported to show substantial breadth. The study was not powered to compare responses between vaccine doses or regimens. Compared with placebo recipients, Ad26.COV2.S recipients showed higher spike-specific TCR breadth (P = 0.0014).

The CDR3 numbers 12 residues from cysteine through phenylalanine. Only CDR3 DNA remains: 36 bases, in frame from the first base. V is clipped by 1 base and J by 8 bases, and the sequence between their germline boundaries is 3 bases long. From a lookup of the germline V gene (reference sequence), CDR1 and CDR2 are SEHNR and FQNEAQ. The treatment or condition label, read with the paper, signifies: 19 received Ad26.COV2.S at low or high dose, single or two shots; about five received placebo; per-sample allocation not given. Repertoires of vaccine and placebo recipients were sequenced from samples collected on day 63 after the first injection. Cohort 1b enrolled 25 or so adults aged 18-55 years at a single site in Boston, USA, between 29 July and 7 August 2020. Ad26.COV2.S was a replication-incompetent adenovirus type 26 vector that expressed a prefusion-stabilized SARS-CoV-2 spike protein derived from the original Wuhan strain.

TCRbeta CDR3 regions were sequenced with the immunoSEQ Assay. After extraction, genomic DNA underwent amplification by bias-controlled multiplex PCR, followed by high-throughput sequencing. The published analysis was carried out like this. To quantify the absolute abundance of every unique TCRbeta CDR3 region, sequences were collapsed and filtered. T cell fraction was estimated by normalization of TCRbeta template counts to usable DNA, with usable DNA being measured through amplification of reference genes present in all nucleated cells. Repertoire TCRs were annotated as SARS-CoV-2-specific by exact matching of V gene, CDR3 amino acid sequence and J gene to a known reactive TCR set. MIRA supplied the reference SARS-CoV-2 TCR set, which was filtered for enrichment in COVID-19-positive ImmuneCODE repertoires so that public or cross-reactive TCRs were removed. Using the MIRA antigens, annotated TCRs were further analysed by specific ORF or by position within an ORF. Breadth was defined as annotated unique rearrangements over total unique productive rearrangements; depth was the summed frequency of those rearrangements. Two-sided Wilcoxon rank-sum tests were applied when comparing TCR breadth between groups. TCRdb's version of the immuneACCESS table is confined to in-frame rearrangements and falls short of the full clone set. An unresolved V gene accounts for under half of the shortfall where checked; the remainder is of unknown origin. That table supplies the V and J calls and clone size; D and trimming were determined from the DNA. A total of 200,000 to 250,000 clones appear in this sample, over 75% of them only once. The ten top clones hold around 10% of the sample.

This TCR was sampled from a person aged 18-65 years who received the Ad26.COV2.S COVID-19 vaccine or a placebo. Sequencing was performed on peripheral blood, taken in a trial of Ad26.COV2.S vaccine versus placebo. The rearrangement combines TRBV7-9 with TRBJ1-6; no D gene is confidently identified. The CDR3 in this case is CASSLGDSPLHF. The DNA reads TGTGCCAGCAGCTTAGGGGATTCACCCCTCCACTTT. When the CDR3 is completed using the reference TRBV7-9 and TRBJ1-6 genes on either side, the full variable domain is DTGVSQNPRHKITKRGQNVTFRCDPISEHNRLYWYRQTLGQGPEFLTYFQNEAQLEKSRLLSDRFSAERPKGSFSTLEIQRTEQGDSAMYLCASSLGDSPLHFGNGTRLTVT.